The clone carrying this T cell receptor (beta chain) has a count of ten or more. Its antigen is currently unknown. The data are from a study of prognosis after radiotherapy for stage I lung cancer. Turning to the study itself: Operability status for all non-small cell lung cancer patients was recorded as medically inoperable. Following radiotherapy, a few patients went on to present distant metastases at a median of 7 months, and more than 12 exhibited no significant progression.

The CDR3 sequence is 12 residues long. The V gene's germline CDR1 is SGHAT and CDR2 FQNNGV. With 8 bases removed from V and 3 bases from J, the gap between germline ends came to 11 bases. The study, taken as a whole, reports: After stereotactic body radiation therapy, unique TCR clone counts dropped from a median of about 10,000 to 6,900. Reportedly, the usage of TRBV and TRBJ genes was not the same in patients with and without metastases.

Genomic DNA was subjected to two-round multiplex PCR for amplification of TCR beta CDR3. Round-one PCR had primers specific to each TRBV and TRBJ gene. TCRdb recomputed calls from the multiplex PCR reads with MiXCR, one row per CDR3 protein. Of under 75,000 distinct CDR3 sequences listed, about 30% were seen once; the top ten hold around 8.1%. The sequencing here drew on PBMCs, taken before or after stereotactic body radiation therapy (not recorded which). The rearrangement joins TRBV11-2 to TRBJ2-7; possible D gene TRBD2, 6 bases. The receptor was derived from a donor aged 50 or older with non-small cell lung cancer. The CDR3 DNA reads TGTGCCAGCGGCCGGGACTTCTACGAGCAGTACTTC. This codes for CASGRDFYEQYF.